This TCR beta chain was identified in a study of blood T cells in healthy people across ages. Study outcomes and limitations: Diversity figures based on one million T cells were deemed too low.

This clonotype has only one observation. The antigen remains undetermined. Just one base apart from a much larger clone, this may be a read error. Germline V CDR1 and CDR2: SQVTM, ANQGSEA. The V end was cut by 4 bases, the J end by 8 bases, with 11 bases between. The CDR3 length is 11 residues. With each sample, at least 5 micrograms of total RNA were extracted. Using a J-beta primer mix together with a sample-barcoded 5' primer, a second PCR was run for about 6 to 11 cycles. Every cDNA molecule bore a tag from a template-switch adaptor containing 12 random nucleotides. CDR3-containing paired-end reads numbering at least 2.5 million came from each sample. TCRdb reprocessed the 5' RACE reads via MiXCR and lists one record per CDR3 protein. There are roughly 900,000 distinct CDR3 sequences in the sample; 29% occur only once, and 17% lies in the top ten.

The sequencing sample was made of blood. This clonotype was obtained from an elderly woman in good health. The rearrangement uses TRBV29-1 and TRBJ1-2; possible D gene TRBD1, 5 bases. The CDR3 loop is CSVGKTDGYTF. The CDR3, as DNA: TGCAGCGTTGGAAAGACAGACGGCTACACCTTC.